This T cell receptor (beta chain) was sequenced during a study of blood T cell repertoires in COVID-19 (dated by TCRdb to about 2020). Turning to the overall study: Samples from collaborators originated in the United States, Italy and Spain and spanned both the acute and convalescent phases of COVID-19. Deeply sampled blood TCRbeta repertoires from subjects exposed to, actively infected with, or recovered from COVID-19 were included in the dataset. HLA class I and class II types, where available, came from metadata supplied by the sample provider rather than from assay-based typing. The prospective study material was composed of cDNA or gDNA derived from T cells, B-cell-depleted T cells, or PBMCs. Samples were obtained from the ongoing ImmuneRACE study (first 160 participants) and from about 1,300 subjects provided by 6 global collaborators. The repertoires were released in a freely available public database meant as a resource for research on the immune response to SARS-CoV-2. A de-identified subject ID, COVID-19 status, age in years and sex were almost always included in the sample metadata. Paper-wide results and their limitations: The amount of clinical and demographic metadata varied by source and participant and was provided uncurated.

TCRbeta CDR3 regions were amplified from genomic DNA by means of the immunoSEQ Assay, a bias-controlled multiplex PCR. The authors' analysis ran thus. The number of nucleated cells in each sample was estimated by amplification of reference gene primers within the assay. Sequence reads were collapsed and filtered to measure the absolute abundance of every unique TCRbeta CDR3 rearrangement. Productive Simpson clonality was computed per sample as the square root of Simpson's diversity index over productive rearrangements. Not all clones reach the TCRdb copy of this immuneACCESS table, which keeps in-frame sequences only. Checked studies attribute under half of the gap to unresolved V genes and leave the rest unexplained. The V and J calls and clone size come from that table; D and trimming were worked out from the DNA. For this sample the table gives about 300,000 clones, of which around 88% were detected only once. The ten largest make up 0.95% to 1.5% of the sample.

Collaborating institutions collected whole blood in K2EDTA tubes following their own protocols. For TCRbeta analysis, collaborators shipped samples as frozen whole blood, isolated PBMCs, or DNA extracted from either of those sample types. The germline V gene specifies SGHRS as CDR1 and YFSETQ as CDR2. The CDR3 numbers 13 residues from cysteine through phenylalanine. The retained sequence is limited to the CDR3, 39 bases, with the frame set at the first base. V is clipped by 0 bases and J by 6 bases, and the sequence between their germline boundaries is 9 bases long. About this clone: Its antigen specificity is not known. No base quality information exists; no much larger clone differs at one position.

The sequence was collected from a woman in her forties or fifties with acute or convalescent COVID-19. The receptor chain draws on TRBV5-1 and TRBJ1-2, and TRBD1 may be the D gene, going by 6 matching bases. Material: peripheral blood. At the DNA level, the sequence is TGCGCCAGCAGCTTGGGGGGGCAGAATGGCTACACCTTC. Translated, it gives CASSLGGQNGYTF.